These 13 T cell receptor beta chains originate from one sample sequenced in a study of cytomegalovirus exposure and HLA in healthy donors. Generated by immunoSEQ multiplex PCR, the TCRdb table keeps only in-frame clones and is missing some. The table lists 200,000 to 250,000 clones, over 70% of them singletons. The sequencing input was PBMCs. All receptors come from a woman aged 25-40 years in good health and CMV-seropositive.

A few counts support this clone. The V call is TRBV27, the J call TRBJ2-7; D ambiguous. Germline CDR1 and CDR2: MNHEY and SMNVEV (reference sequence). The CDR3 contains 11 residues. Trimming shortened V by 7 bases and J by 0 bases, and 4 bases separated the two germline ends. CDR3 nucleotide sequence: TGTGCCAGCACCTCCTCCTACGAGCAGTACTTC. Amino acids: CASTSSYEQYF.

The chain couples TRBV10-2 to TRBJ1-2; tentative D call: TRBD1 (5 bases). CDR3 length equals 12 residues. Looked up from germline, CDR1 is WSHSY and CDR2 is SAAADI. Deletions cut 2 bases from V and 7 bases from J, with 8 bases between. The CDR3 DNA sequence: TGCGCCAGCAGTGAGCAGGGCGTTGGCTACACCTTC. Its protein is CASSEQGVGYTF.

The chain combines TRBV7-6 with TRBJ2-1, with 13 bases identical to TRBD2. Germline CDR1 is SGHVS and CDR2 is FNYEAQ. The junction had 8 bases not matched to a gene; V was cut back by 1 base and J by 8 bases. The CDR3 covers 17 residues. Here the CDR3 DNA reads TGTGCCAGCAGCTTAGGGTCCCTAGGACTAGCGGGAGATGAGCAGTTCTTC. Translating it yields CASSLGSLGLAGDEQFF.

This clone was counted once. The V gene is TRBV5-6, the J gene TRBJ1-4; 7 bases are shared with TRBD1. The CDR3 is made up of 15 amino acids. Unmatched junction bases numbered 11, after V lost 4 bases and J lost 8 bases. CDR1 SGHDT and CDR2 YYEEEE come from the germline V gene. The CDR3 protein is CASSPPGGVVEKLFF. The CDR3 DNA sequence: TGTGCCAGCAGCCCTCCAGGGGGAGTAGTCGAAAAACTGTTTTTT.

A word on this clone: This sample also contains other DNA sequences that code for the same CDR3. This rearrangement joins TRBV7-9 to TRBJ2-7; 11 nucleotides match TRBD2. CDR3 length: 15 amino acids. Germline V gene data show CDR1 as SEHNR and CDR2 as FQNEAQ (reference sequence). Losses at the gene ends were 1 base for V and 2 bases for J; bases not matched to a gene: 1. The CDR3, as DNA: TGTGCCAGCAGCTTAGGACTAGCGGGGCCCTACGAGCAGTACTTC. As protein: CASSLGLAGPYEQYF.

The chain is built from TRBV20-1 and TRBJ2-3; D not certain. Germline V gene sequence: CDR1 DFQATT, CDR2 SNEGSKA (reference sequence). The CDR3 runs 11 residues. V lost 7 bases to trimming and J lost 4 bases, with 9 bases between them. The CDR3 is CSVRVADTQYF. In nucleotides, the CDR3 is TGCAGTGTAAGGGTCGCAGATACGCAGTATTTT.

A note on this clone: This may stem from a read error, because a much larger clone lies one nucleotide away. The chain carries TRBV5-6 and TRBJ2-7; D may be TRBD1 or TRBD2 (5 bases each). The CDR3 is made up of 13 amino acids. V shed 3 bases and J shed 2 bases, with 9 bases lying between them. Germline CDR1 SGHDT, CDR2 YYEEEE. The CDR3 DNA follows: TGTGCCAGCAGCTCCGGGACGGCCTACGAGCAGTACTTC. Protein: CASSSGTAYEQYF.

The rearrangement joins TRBV7-3 to TRBJ2-5; 8 positions agree with TRBD2. Germline V gives CDR1 SGHTA, CDR2 FQGTGA. V lost 1 base to trimming and J lost 5 bases; unmatched junction nucleotides: 6. The length of the CDR3 is 15 residues. CDR3 protein: CASSLNPASGETQYF. For the CDR3, the DNA is TGTGCCAGCAGCTTAAATCCTGCTAGCGGGGAGACCCAGTACTTC.

V usage is TRBV28 and J usage is TRBJ1-2; 7 nucleotides match TRBD1. The length of the CDR3 is 16 residues. From germline, CDR1 is MDHEN and CDR2 SYDVKM. V gave up 5 bases and J gave up 4 bases; unmatched junction bases: 13. CDR3 amino acids: CASSPLNRGASYGYTF. CDR3 sequence (DNA): TGTGCCAGCAGTCCCCTAAACAGGGGCGCGAGCTATGGCTACACCTTC.

The chain employs TRBV30 and TRBJ1-2; D gene unclear. V was shortened by 4 bases and J by 7 bases, with 13 bases between the two germline ends. This CDR3 spans 12 amino acids. The germline gives CDR1 GTSNPN, CDR2 SVGIG (reference sequence). This CDR3 reads CAWKGGGTGYTF. The CDR3 nucleotides read TGTGCCTGGAAGGGAGGTGGTACTGGCTACACCTTC.

The V call is TRBV30, the J call TRBJ2-1; D possibly corresponds to TRBD2 (5 bases). V was shortened by 3 bases and J by 0 bases, with 12 bases between the two germline ends. The CDR3 is 15 residues long. Germline V gene sequence: CDR1 GTSNPN, CDR2 SVGIG (reference sequence). CDR3 bases: TGTGCCTGGAGCCCTCTGAGCGGCTCCTACAATGAGCAGTTCTTC. This gives the protein CAWSPLSGSYNEQFF.

J is TRBJ1-2 and V is TRBV27; 7 nucleotides agree with TRBD1. Germline assignment: CDR1 MNHEY and CDR2 SMNVEV (reference sequence). The CDR3 loop spans 14 amino acids. J lost 4 bases, V lost 6 bases, and 8 bases had no gene match. The CDR3 loop is CASRPLGQSYGYTF. CDR3 in DNA: TGTGCCAGCAGACCCCTGGGACAGTCCTATGGCTACACCTTC.

The chain links TRBV7-2 to TRBJ2-1, with D tentatively TRBD1 (6 bases). Germline CDR1 is SGHTA and CDR2 is FQGNSA. V lost 7 bases to trimming and J lost 6 bases, with 13 bases between them. The CDR3 contains 13 residues. The CDR3 DNA is TGTGCCAGCACCCCCGGGACACTCAATGAGCAGTTCTTC. It specifies CASTPGTLNEQFF.